A single sample is the source of the 6 T cell receptor beta chains below, sequenced in a study of T cell responses to AZD1222 COVID-19 vaccine. The assay was immunoSEQ multiplex PCR, and TCRdb's table has in-frame clones only and misses some. The sample lists roughly 140,000 clones; 94% were seen once. The sample here was peripheral blood, taken on day 0 of AZD1222 vaccination. The receptors derive from an adult in good health.

The chain combines TRBV5-1 with TRBJ1-2, with D perhaps TRBD1 (5 bases). Trimming stripped 0 bases from V and 3 bases from J, with 12 bases between. CDR3 length equals 15 residues. Germline V CDR1 and CDR2: SGHRS, YFSETQ. The CDR3 nucleotides are TGCGCCAGCAGCTTGGCCGGGGGTTTACACTATGGCTACACCTTC. Translating gives CASSLAGGLHYGYTF.

The V gene is TRBV4-1, the J gene TRBJ1-2; D remains ambiguous. The ends were cut back, 2 bases at V and 2 bases at J, with 15 bases in the middle. The CDR3 contains 16 residues. Looked up from germline, CDR1 is MGHRA and CDR2 is YSYEKL. CDR3 coding DNA: TGCGCCAGCAGCCAACCAGCGGTGTGGACGAACTATGGCTACACCTTC. Amino acid sequence: CASSQPAVWTNYGYTF.

The chain carries TRBV11-3 and TRBJ2-5; D is perhaps TRBD1 (7 bases). The V end lost 1 base, the J end lost 2 bases, and 14 bases lay between the germline ends. The length of the CDR3 is 16 residues. The germline gives CDR1 SGHNT, CDR2 YENEEA. CDR3 residues: CASSLGAGTEQETQYF. The CDR3 DNA reads TGTGCCAGCAGCTTAGGGGCGGGGACAGAACAAGAGACCCAGTACTTC.

The chain is built from TRBV21-1 and TRBJ1-1; the D segment call TRBD1 is taken from the table without a DNA check. TRBV21-1 is a known pseudogene. The CDR3 extends over 17 amino acids. Written as DNA, the CDR3 is TGTGCCAGCAGCGGGGCCGGGACAGGCATTTTGAGCACTGAAGCTTTCTTT. It specifies CASSGAGTGILSTEAFF.

The chain combines TRBV6-1 with TRBJ1-5, with 7 bases lining up with TRBD1. V was clipped by 2 bases and J by 2 bases; unmatched bases: 6. This CDR3 contains 16 residues. CDR1 is MNHNS, CDR2 SASEGT, per germline. The CDR3 nucleotides read TGTGCCAGCAGTGAAACGACAGGGAATGGCAATCAGCCCCAGCATTTT. It is translated as CASSETTGNGNQPQHF.

The chain couples TRBV25-1 to TRBJ1-4; no definite D call. The CDR3 contains 17 residues. Germline CDR1 and CDR2: MGHDK and SYGVNS. V was cut by 2 bases and J by 0 bases, with 13 bases left in between. CDR3 residues: CASSEVRTDSTNEKLFF. In DNA, the CDR3 is TGTGCCAGCAGTGAAGTTCGAACAGACTCAACTAATGAAAAACTGTTTTTT.